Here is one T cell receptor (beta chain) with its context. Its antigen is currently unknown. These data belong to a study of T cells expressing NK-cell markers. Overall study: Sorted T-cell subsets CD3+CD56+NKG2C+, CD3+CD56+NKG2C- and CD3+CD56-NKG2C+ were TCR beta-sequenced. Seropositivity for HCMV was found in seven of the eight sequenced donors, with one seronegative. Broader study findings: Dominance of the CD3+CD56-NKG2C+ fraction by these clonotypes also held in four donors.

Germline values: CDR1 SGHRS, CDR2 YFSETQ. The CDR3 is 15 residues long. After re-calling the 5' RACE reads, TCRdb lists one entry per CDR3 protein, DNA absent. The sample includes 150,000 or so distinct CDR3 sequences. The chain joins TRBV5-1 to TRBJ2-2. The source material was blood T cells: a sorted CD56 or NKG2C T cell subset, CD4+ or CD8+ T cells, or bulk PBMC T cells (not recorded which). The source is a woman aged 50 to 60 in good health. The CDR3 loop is CASSLEVGYTGELFF.